Presented here are 32 T cell receptor beta chains from one specimen sequenced in a study of blood T cells in healthy people across ages. Sample-barcoded 5' priming and a J-beta primer mix drove a second PCR of roughly 6 to 12 cycles. Via MiXCR, TCRdb re-called the 5' RACE reads, giving one row per CDR3 protein. The sample has approximately 760,000 distinct CDR3 sequences, about 25% seen once; the top ten hold under 10%. The same specimen was also included in a second study, on T cells of mothers and their children.

The sequencing input was blood. These receptors were collected from a boy under 18 in good health.

The V call is TRBV3-1, the J call TRBJ2-3; D perhaps matches TRBD2 (6 bases). Per germline, CDR1 LGHDT and CDR2 YNNKEL (reference sequence). The CDR3 runs 20 residues. V shed 2 bases and J shed 5 bases, with 29 bases lying between them. The CDR3 nucleotides are TGTGCCAGCAGCCAAAGGGACCGGGAGCGCCAGGATGGTACAATAGATACGCAGTATTTT. It codes for CASSQRDRERQDGTIDTQYF.

The chain uses TRBV4-3 and TRBJ2-1; 8 positions match TRBD2. The CDR3 has 16 amino acids. Germline V gene sequence: CDR1 LGHNA, CDR2 YSLEER. Trimming removed 4 bases from V and 6 bases from J; junction bases left unmatched: 11. The CDR3 region is CASSPSPAGASNEQFF. The CDR3, as DNA: TGCGCCAGCAGCCCGTCCCCAGCGGGGGCAAGCAATGAGCAGTTCTTC.

The chain has TRBV3-1 and TRBJ1-1; perhaps TRBD1 as D (5 bases). Trimming stripped 0 bases from V and 10 bases from J, with 6 bases between. CDR1 LGHDT and CDR2 YNNKEL come from the germline V gene (reference sequence). This CDR3 comprises 11 residues. CDR3 sequence: CASSQEGGAFF. CDR3 nucleotide sequence: TGTGCCAGCAGCCAAGAGGGGGGAGCTTTCTTT.

The J gene is TRBJ2-1, the V gene TRBV2, with 8 bases matching TRBD1. V trimming: 8 bases; J trimming: 5 bases; junction bases outside the gene matches: 8. Germline V gives CDR1 SNHLY, CDR2 FYNNEI. This CDR3 has 14 amino acids. CDR3 sequence (DNA): TGTGCCAGCGGACAGGGCCGGGTAAACAATGAGCAGTTCTTC. This sequence encodes CASGQGRVNNEQFF.

A note on this clonotype: An end of the junction differs from the germline gene, which may be a read error. The J gene is TRBJ2-6, the V gene TRBV7-2; the match to TRBD2 covers 9 bases. Germline CDR1 is SGHTA and CDR2 is FQGNSA. The CDR3 is 15 residues long. CDR3 region: CACSLAGAGANVLAF. The CDR3 bases are TGTGCCTGCAGCTTAGCGGGAGCGGGGGCCAACGTCCTGGCTTTC.

This rearrangement joins TRBV20-1 to TRBJ2-1; TRBD2 agrees at 8 bases. This CDR3 has 18 residues. Per germline, CDR1 DFQATT and CDR2 SNEGSKA (reference sequence). J was trimmed by 1 base and V by 0 bases; bases with no gene match: 11. CDR3 region: CSARDFIQLAASYNEQFF. Written as DNA, the CDR3 is TGCAGTGCTAGAGACTTCATACAACTAGCGGCGTCCTACAATGAGCAGTTCTTC.

This clonotype has just a few counts. The rearrangement uses TRBV12-3 or TRBV12-4 and TRBJ2-4, with TRBD2 identical over 14 bases. V lost 4 bases, J lost 6 bases, and 5 bases stayed unmatched. CDR3 length equals 16 residues. CDR3 sequence reads: CASSSSTSGRGNIQYF. DNA for the CDR3: TGTGCCAGCAGTTCATCGACTAGCGGGAGGGGAAACATTCAGTACTTC.

The chain joins TRBV24-1 to TRBJ2-5, with 8 bases that match TRBD1. CDR1 is KGHDR, CDR2 SFDVKD, per germline. Trimming at V came to 0 bases and at J to 11 bases, leaving 4 bases not matched to a gene. CDR3 length: 13 residues. The CDR3 coding sequence is TGTGCCACCAGTGATTTGTCGACAGGGGAGCAGTACTTC. Protein: CATSDLSTGEQYF.

The table lists this clonotype with a few counts. J is TRBJ1-2 and V is TRBV20-1, with D uncertain. The CDR3 is 10 residues long. The germline CDR1 and CDR2 sequences are DFQATT and SNEGSKA (reference sequence). Deletions cut 3 bases from V and 10 bases from J, with 9 bases between. CDR3: CSARARTYTF. CDR3 DNA: TGCAGTGCTAGGGCCAGGACCTACACCTTC.

As concerns this clonotype: A junction boundary mismatches the germline segment, possibly from a read error. The chain couples TRBV5-1 to TRBJ1-3; D remains unclear. The CDR3 is 15 residues long. Germline loops: CDR1 SGHRS, CDR2 YFSETQ. CDR3 sequence: CASGLAPHSGNTIYF. CDR3 DNA: TGCGCCAGCGGCTTGGCCCCCCACTCTGGAAACACCATATATTTT.

This clonotype has more than one count but fewer than ten. This chain connects TRBV10-3 to TRBJ2-1, with D possibly matching TRBD2 (7 bases). TRBJ2-7 matches the DNA end more closely, so the J call is doubtful. CDR3 length: 15 amino acids. Germline CDR1 reads ENHRY; CDR2 reads SYGVKD. CDR3 amino acids: CATQERGGGSYEQYF. The CDR3 coding sequence is TGTGCCACGCAAGAGAGGGGAGGGGGCTCCTACGAGCAGTACTTC.

This clonotype was observed a handful of times. The chain joins TRBV9 to TRBJ2-5, with TRBD2 matching over 8 bases. The CDR3 length is 14 residues. CDR1 is SGDLS, CDR2 YYNGEE, per germline. V was clipped by 3 bases and J by 3 bases; unmatched bases: 4. As DNA, the CDR3 is TGTGCCAGCAGCGCCGGGGGGGCGAAAGAGACCCAGTACTTC. Amino acid sequence: CASSAGGAKETQYF.

This chain joins TRBV6-5 and TRBJ2-5, with D perhaps given as TRBD1 or TRBD2 (6 bases each). Germline CDR1 is MNHEY and CDR2 is SVGAGI. Trimming pared 4 bases from V and 11 bases from J, leaving 23 bases between. This CDR3 contains 15 residues. The CDR3 here is CASSWRGTGLGEQYF. The CDR3 DNA follows: TGTGCCAGCAGTTGGAGGGGGACGGGACTTGGAGAGCAGTACTTC.

The table lists this clonotype with a few counts. The rearrangement uses TRBV7-2 and TRBJ2-1, with TRBD1 as a possible D gene (5 bases). Deletions cut 1 base from V and 8 bases from J, with 12 bases between. CDR1 and CDR2 (germline): SGHTA, FQGNSA. The length of the CDR3 is 14 residues. The DNA of the CDR3 is TGTGCCAGCAGCTTAGGATGGGGCGCGGATGAGCAGTTCTTC. This gives the protein CASSLGWGADEQFF.

The chain recombines TRBV27 with TRBJ2-7; tentatively, D is TRBD2 (5 bases). V lost 0 bases and J 5 bases, leaving 17 bases between the germline ends. Germline V gene data show CDR1 as MNHEY and CDR2 as SMNVEV (reference sequence). The CDR3 runs to 16 residues. The CDR3 spells CASSLSEGYANHEQYF. The DNA for the CDR3 is TGTGCCAGCAGTTTATCTGAGGGTTATGCCAATCACGAGCAGTACTTC.

J is TRBJ2-7 and V is TRBV28; tentatively, D is TRBD2 (5 bases). The end of the DNA aligns better with TRBJ2-5, so the J call may be wrong. The germline V gene encodes CDR1 MDHEN and CDR2 SYDVKM. This CDR3 region has 12 residues. The CDR3 DNA follows: TGTGCCAGCAGTGTAACTAGGGAGACCCAGTACTTC. Translated, it gives CASSVTRETQYF.

The V and J genes are TRBV10-3 and TRBJ2-2; either TRBD1 or TRBD2 may supply D (7 bases each). The germline V and J ends were trimmed by 11 bases and 2 bases, with 18 bases remaining between them. The CDR3 contains 15 residues. Per germline, CDR1 ENHRY and CDR2 SYGVKD. CDR3 sequence (DNA): TGTGCCGCCGGAAGCGGGACAGCCAACACCGGGGAGCTGTTTTTT. Its protein product is CAAGSGTANTGELFF.

J is TRBJ2-1 and V is TRBV6-2 or TRBV6-3; the D gene is possibly TRBD1 (6 bases). The germline V gene has CDR1 MNHEY and CDR2 SVGEGT. The V gene lost 1 base and the J gene lost 4 bases, with 8 bases spanning the gap. The CDR3 has 14 amino acids. The CDR3 bases are TGTGCCAGCAGTTACTTAGGACAGTACAATGAGCAGTTCTTC. Translated, it gives CASSYLGQYNEQFF.

The sample holds a few counts of this clonotype. The rearrangement joins TRBV6-2 or TRBV6-3 to TRBJ2-1, with TRBD1 as a possible D gene (6 bases). Per the germline V gene, CDR1 is MNHEY and CDR2 is SVGEGT. V lost 5 bases and J 6 bases, leaving 11 bases between the germline ends. The CDR3 length is 13 residues. The CDR3 is CASSLRDTNEQFF. CDR3 coding DNA: TGTGCCAGCAGTCTAAGGGACACCAATGAGCAGTTCTTC.

This clonotype came up a few times. CDR3 DNA: TGTGCCAGCAGCCAACCGACGGGGGAGACCCAGTACTTC. Translation gives CASSQPTGETQYF. V and J are TRBV7-2 and TRBJ2-5, with D possibly matching TRBD2 (5 bases). Looked up from germline, CDR1 is SGHTA and CDR2 is FQGNSA. The CDR3 is 13 amino acids. The V end lost 5 bases, the J end lost 5 bases, and 12 bases lay between the germline ends.

The rearrangement joins TRBV5-1 to TRBJ1-2; no definite D call. Deletions cut 0 bases from V and 8 bases from J, with 8 bases between. Germline loops: CDR1 SGHRS, CDR2 YFSETQ. The CDR3 is made up of 12 amino acids. The CDR3 DNA follows: TGCGCCAGCAGCTTGGACGAATACGGCTACACCTTC. It is translated as CASSLDEYGYTF.

This clonotype has only a few counts. The V gene is TRBV12-3 or TRBV12-4, the J gene TRBJ2-5; 7 nucleotides agree with TRBD1. The DNA end is a closer match to TRBJ2-1, so the J assignment may be wrong. There are 13 residues in the CDR3. The CDR3 region has the DNA TGTGCCAGCAGCGACAGGGTGAACAATGAGCAGTTCTTC. The encoded protein is CASSDRVNNEQFF.

The chain links TRBV27 to TRBJ2-7; 10 nucleotides line up with TRBD2. Germline values: CDR1 MNHEY, CDR2 SMNVEV (reference sequence). After removal of 2 bases from V and 5 bases from J, the junction contained 3 bases not matched to a gene. CDR3 length equals 14 residues. The CDR3 sequence is CASSLLAGDDEQYF. CDR3 bases: TGTGCCAGCAGTTTACTAGCGGGAGACGACGAGCAGTACTTC.

V usage is TRBV27 and J usage is TRBJ2-5; no firm D call. Trimming removed 3 bases from V and 4 bases from J, with 9 bases in between. Germline V gene sequence: CDR1 MNHEY, CDR2 SMNVEV (reference sequence). CDR3 length: 13 amino acids. The DNA for the CDR3 is TGTGCCAGCAGTTTCAGCGTCGGAGAGACCCAGTACTTC. This codes for CASSFSVGETQYF.

The rearrangement links TRBV12-3 or TRBV12-4 to TRBJ2-7; D assignment may be TRBD1 or TRBD2 (6 bases each). The CDR3 length is 13 residues. Trimming shortened V by 7 bases and J by 2 bases, and 12 bases separated the two germline ends. CDR3: CASTGGLTYEQYF. The DNA for the CDR3 is TGTGCCAGCACCGGGGGCCTTACCTACGAGCAGTACTTC.

The chain uses TRBV5-1 and TRBJ2-1; no firm D call. The V gene lost 4 bases and the J gene lost 0 bases, with 11 bases spanning the gap. This CDR3 is built from 15 residues. CDR1 and CDR2 from the germline V gene are SGHRS and YFSETQ. The CDR3 coding sequence is TGCGCCAGCAGCGAATTCTACGGCTCCTACAATGAGCAGTTCTTC. Translated: CASSEFYGSYNEQFF. Full variable domain (outside the CDR3, taken from reference TRBV5-1 and TRBJ2-1): KAGVTQTPRYLIKTRGQQVTLSCSPISGHRSVSWYQQTPGQGLQFLFEYFSETQRNKGNFPGRFSGRQFSNSRSEMNVSTLELGDSALYLCASSEFYGSYNEQFFGPGTRLTVL.

This clonotype was counted a single time. This chain connects TRBV12-3 or TRBV12-4 to TRBJ2-5; TRBD1 matches 7 bases. This CDR3 has 15 amino acids. After removal of 5 bases from V and 5 bases from J, the junction contained 11 bases not matched to a gene. In DNA, the CDR3 is TGTGCCAGCAGTCTCGGTTTAGGGGGCGTGGAGACCCAGTACTTC. Its protein is CASSLGLGGVETQYF.

This clonotype appeared a few times. The CDR3 coding sequence is TGTGCCAGCAGCTTACTAGGACAGGGAAGGCAAGAGACCCAGTACTTC. Translating gives CASSLLGQGRQETQYF. The chain has TRBV7-2 and TRBJ2-5; 8 bases line up with TRBD1. The CDR3 loop spans 16 amino acids. Germline CDR1 reads SGHTA; CDR2 reads FQGNSA. Trimming cost V 2 bases and J 2 bases; bases outside gene matches: 7.

The table lists this clonotype with a count of one. The chain combines TRBV2 with TRBJ2-3; 11 bases map to TRBD2. V shed 1 base and J 4 bases; nucleotides not matched to a gene: 1. Germline CDR1 is SNHLY and CDR2 is FYNNEI. The CDR3 consists of 15 residues. The CDR3 region has the DNA TGTGCCAGCAGTGAAGGACTAGCGGGATCAGATACGCAGTATTTT. The encoded protein is CASSEGLAGSDTQYF. Full variable domain (missing parts from reference TRBV2 and TRBJ2-3): EPEVTQTPSHQVTQMGQEVILRCVPISNHLYFYWYRQILGQKVEFLVSFYNNEISEKSEIFDDQFSVERPDGSNFTLKIRSTKLEDSAMYFCASSEGLAGSDTQYFGPGTRLTVL.

This clonotype came up a few times. The J gene is TRBJ1-1, the V gene TRBV6-2 or TRBV6-3; D uncertain. With 4 bases removed from V and 6 bases from J, the gap between germline ends came to 15 bases. Germline V gene lookup returns CDR1 MNHEY and CDR2 SVGEGT. There are 14 residues in the CDR3. CDR3 sequence: CASSFLLDIPEAFF. The CDR3, as DNA: TGTGCCAGCAGTTTCCTACTTGATATCCCTGAAGCTTTCTTT.

This clonotype was picked up a small number of times. This sequence joins TRBV10-3 and TRBJ2-7, with D perhaps TRBD1 (6 bases). CDR1 is ENHRY, CDR2 SYGVKD, per germline. With 2 bases removed from V and 0 bases from J, the gap between germline ends came to 14 bases. CDR3 size: 16 residues. The CDR3 loop reads CAISERWDKNSYEQYF. CDR3 DNA sequence: TGTGCCATCAGTGAGCGGTGGGACAAAAACTCCTACGAGCAGTACTTC.

The chain recombines TRBV20-1 with TRBJ2-3; D might be TRBD1 (5 bases). This CDR3 region has 13 residues. Looked up from germline, CDR1 is DFQATT and CDR2 is SNEGSKA (reference sequence). Trimming pared 3 bases from V and 2 bases from J, leaving 9 bases between. As DNA, the CDR3 is TGCAGTGCTAGTCTAGGGGCCACAGATACGCAGTATTTT. Encoded protein: CSASLGATDTQYF.